The 10 T cell receptor beta chains given below trace back to one sample, sequenced in a study of CD8 T cells in Susac syndrome. RNA was extracted with the RNeasy kit, and a quantity of roughly 0.45 to 1 ug was reverse transcribed using random hexamers. TCRdb passed the immunoSEQ multiplex PCR reads through MiXCR, listing each CDR3 protein once. The sample carries approximately 100,000 distinct CDR3 sequences, around 92% recorded once. The material sequenced was CD8+ T cells from PBMCs. The receptors were sampled from a human donor in good health.

Here the CDR3 reads CASSGAGVYGYTF. CDR3 nucleotides: TGTGCCAGCAGTGGGGCAGGCGTTTATGGCTACACCTTC. The V and J genes are TRBV6-5 and TRBJ1-2; D is perhaps TRBD1 (5 bases). Looked up from germline, CDR1 is MNHEY and CDR2 is SVGAGI. This CDR3 comprises 13 residues. V gave up 5 bases and J gave up 5 bases, with 12 bases separating them.

This chain connects TRBV25-1 to TRBJ2-5; perhaps TRBD2 as D (6 bases). This CDR3 region has 14 residues. Trimming removed 2 bases at V and 5 bases at J, with 12 bases between. Germline V gene lookup returns CDR1 MGHDK and CDR2 SYGVNS. The CDR3, as DNA: TGTGCCAGCAGTGAAGGCGGGGACGCCGAGACCCAGTACTTC. Residues: CASSEGGDAETQYF. The whole variable domain, remainder taken from reference TRBV25-1 and TRBJ2-5, is EADIYQTPRYLVIGTGKKITLECSQTMGHDKMYWYQQDPGMELHLIHYSYGVNSTEKGDLSSESTVSRIRTEHFPLTLESARPSHTSQYLCASSEGGDAETQYFGPGTRLLVL.

The rearrangement uses TRBV6-2 or TRBV6-3 and TRBJ2-3; D ambiguous. Germline-derived CDR1 and CDR2 are MNHEY and SVGEGT. The CDR3 extends over 17 amino acids. Deletions cut 6 bases from V and 2 bases from J, with 21 bases between. CDR3 in DNA: TGTGCCAGCAGAAAATTGAGGCCCTCGGGCATCACAGATACGCAGTATTTT. This sequence encodes CASRKLRPSGITDTQYF.

The chain has TRBV7-9 and TRBJ2-3; 7 positions agree with TRBD2. The V gene's germline CDR1 is SEHNR and CDR2 FQNEAQ (reference sequence). J was trimmed by 4 bases and V by 3 bases; bases with no gene match: 10. This CDR3 has 16 amino acids. CDR3 nucleotide sequence: TGTGCCAGCAGCTTGACGGGACTATTGGGGGCAGATACGCAGTATTTT. Translated: CASSLTGLLGADTQYF.

The rearrangement uses TRBV16 and TRBJ1-3, with D perhaps TRBD1 (5 bases). Germline V lookup: CDR1 KGHSY, CDR2 FQNENV. Trimming removed 4 bases at V and 0 bases at J, with 16 bases between. CDR3 length: 17 residues. CDR3: CASSLTEKQYSGNTIYF. The DNA of the CDR3 is TGTGCCAGCAGCCTGACAGAAAAACAGTACTCTGGAAACACCATATATTTT.

This chain joins TRBV15 and TRBJ1-3; TRBD1 aligns across 7 bases. Germline V gene lookup returns CDR1 LNHNV and CDR2 YYDKDF (reference sequence). Trimming took 1 base from V and 2 from J; bases not matched to a gene: 5. The CDR3 contains 16 residues. For the CDR3, the DNA is TGTGCCACCAGCAGAGGGACAGGCCACGCTGGAAACACCATATATTTT. Protein product: CATSRGTGHAGNTIYF.

The chain is built from TRBV7-2 and TRBJ2-7; D is ambiguous. V shed 5 bases and J shed 2 bases, with 19 bases lying between them. Germline lookup yields CDR1 SGHTA and CDR2 FQGNSA. The CDR3 loop spans 16 amino acids. The CDR3 sequence: CASSRTQNFPTYEQYF. The DNA of the CDR3 is TGTGCCAGCAGCCGGACCCAGAATTTTCCCACCTACGAGCAGTACTTC.

This CDR3 is CSAEGTASSYNEQFF. The CDR3 DNA reads as TGCAGTGCTGAAGGGACAGCAAGCTCCTACAATGAGCAGTTCTTC. V is TRBV20-1 and J is TRBJ2-1; 7 nucleotides match TRBD1. The CDR3 spans 15 residues. V lost 5 bases, J lost 0 bases, and 7 bases stayed unmatched. Germline lookup yields CDR1 DFQATT and CDR2 SNEGSKA (reference sequence).

This clonotype was found once. V usage is TRBV25-1 and J usage is TRBJ1-1; D gene ambiguous. V was pared by 9 bases and J by 0 bases, with 11 bases between. CDR1 is MGHDK, CDR2 SYGVNS, per germline. This CDR3 region has 13 residues. The CDR3 is CASGPALNTEAFF. The CDR3 coding sequence is TGTGCCAGTGGACCGGCCCTGAACACTGAAGCTTTCTTT.

The rearrangement uses TRBV3-1 and TRBJ2-4; 10 bases fit TRBD2. Germline-derived CDR1 and CDR2 are LGHDT and YNNKEL (reference sequence). This CDR3 region has 18 residues. The V and J ends lost 3 bases and 0 bases, in that order; junction bases with no gene match: 8. The CDR3 nucleotides read TGTGCCAGCAGCCAGGGGGGACTAGCGAGAATAGCCAAAAACATTCAGTACTTC. This sequence encodes CASSQGGLARIAKNIQYF.